This T cell receptor beta chain was found in a study of regulatory T cells in long-lasting Graves disease. Study-level results: Those with persistent disease had in common more public clonotypes (about 3,000) than new patients (approximately 970). Persistent disease exhibited a predilection for TRBV28, TRBJ1-2 and TRBJ2-5. Possibly, too few samples lowered accuracy.

Time point in this sample: persistent/refractory GD, antithyroid drugs over 5 years with positive TRAb. RNA isolated from PBMCs was used to make the TCR library. Both iRepertoire HTBI primers and Arm-PCR of CDR3 regions were used to build the TCR beta libraries. In the source study's methods: Samples jointly harbored about 62 TRBV and 14 TRBJ segments. TCRdb processed the multiplex PCR reads anew with MiXCR; each CDR3 protein has one entry. Here the V and J calls rest on TCRdb's processing, not on the authors' analysis. The sample has roughly 300,000 distinct CDR3 sequences; about 19% are singletons. Per germline, CDR1 MNHNS and CDR2 SASEGT. V was clipped by 8 bases and J by 4 bases, with 15 bases between them. CDR3 length equals 14 residues. With regard to this clonotype: Its antigen remains unknown.

This sequence originates from a female donor with Graves disease. The chain carries TRBV6-1 and TRBJ1-3; no clear D. The sample here was peripheral blood mononuclear cells (PBMCs), taken when the disease was refractory, from a patient treated with antithyroid drugs. The CDR3 loop is CASRPPSGGNTIYF. The CDR3 nucleotides are TGTGCCAGCCGGCCCCCCTCGGGGGGAAACACCATATATTTT.